This T cell receptor (beta chain) was obtained from a study of T cells in Graves' hyperthyroidism and ophthalmopathy. Per germline, CDR1 KGHSH and CDR2 LQKENI. This CDR3 has 17 amino acids. The J segment lost 4 bases and the V segment lost 1 base, leaving 9 bases of the junction unmatched. Subjects aged 18 to 65 presented with newly diagnosed hyperthyroidism of less than 2 months' duration. What was amplified from RNA transcripts were TCR beta CDR3 regions. Using the HTBI primer set, a first-round RT-PCR was run on the TCR CDR3. A single record per CDR3 protein comes from TCRdb applying MiXCR to the multiplex PCR reads. This sample yields 300,000 to 500,000 distinct CDR3 sequences, of which approximately 15% are seen a single time; approximately 30% belongs to the top ten. This clonotype was counted a few times.

V is TRBV18 and J is TRBJ2-5, with TRBD2 identical over 10 bases. The receptor was isolated from a woman in her twenties or thirties with Graves' hyperthyroidism. Sequenced input: blood. As DNA, the CDR3 is TGTGCCAGCTCACCACGGGGGCTAGCGGGAGATGCAGAGACCCAGTACTTC. It codes for CASSPRGLAGDAETQYF.